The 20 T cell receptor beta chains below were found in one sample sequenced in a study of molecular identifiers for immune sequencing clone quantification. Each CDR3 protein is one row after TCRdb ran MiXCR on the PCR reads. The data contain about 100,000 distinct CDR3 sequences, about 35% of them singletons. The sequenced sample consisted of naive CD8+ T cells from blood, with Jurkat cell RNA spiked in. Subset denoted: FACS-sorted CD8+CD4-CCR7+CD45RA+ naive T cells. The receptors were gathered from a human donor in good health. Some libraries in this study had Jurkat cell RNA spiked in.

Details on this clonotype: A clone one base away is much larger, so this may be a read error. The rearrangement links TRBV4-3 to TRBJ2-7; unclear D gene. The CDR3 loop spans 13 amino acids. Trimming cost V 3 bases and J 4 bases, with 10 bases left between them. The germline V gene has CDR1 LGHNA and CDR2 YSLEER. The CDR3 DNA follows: TGCGCCAGCAGCCAGGGCGCAAGGTACGAGCAGTACTTC. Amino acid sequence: CASSQGARYEQYF.

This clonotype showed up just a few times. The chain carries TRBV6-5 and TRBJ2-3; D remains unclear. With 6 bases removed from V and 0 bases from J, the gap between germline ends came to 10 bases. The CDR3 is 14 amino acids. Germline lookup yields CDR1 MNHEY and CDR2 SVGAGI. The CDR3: CASSPGPSTDTQYF. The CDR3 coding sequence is TGTGCCAGCAGCCCAGGACCCAGCACAGATACGCAGTATTTT.

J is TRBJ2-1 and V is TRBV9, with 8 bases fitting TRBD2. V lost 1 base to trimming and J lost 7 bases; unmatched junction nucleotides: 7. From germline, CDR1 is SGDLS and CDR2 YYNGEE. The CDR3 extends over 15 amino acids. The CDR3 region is CASSVSGLVRNEQFF. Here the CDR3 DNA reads TGTGCCAGCAGCGTATCGGGACTAGTCAGGAATGAGCAGTTCTTC.

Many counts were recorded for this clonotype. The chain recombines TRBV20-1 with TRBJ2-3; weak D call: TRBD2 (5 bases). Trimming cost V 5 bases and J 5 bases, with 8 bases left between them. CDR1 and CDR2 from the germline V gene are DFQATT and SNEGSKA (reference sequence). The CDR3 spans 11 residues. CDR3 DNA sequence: TGCAGTGCTGAGGGAGTAGATACGCAGTATTTT. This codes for CSAEGVDTQYF.

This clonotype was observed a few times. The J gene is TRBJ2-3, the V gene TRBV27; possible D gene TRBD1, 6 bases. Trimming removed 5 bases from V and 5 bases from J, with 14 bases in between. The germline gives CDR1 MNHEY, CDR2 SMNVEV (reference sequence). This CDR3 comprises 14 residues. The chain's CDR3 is CASSPGDAGDTQYF. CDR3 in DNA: TGTGCCAGCAGTCCAGGGGACGCTGGAGATACGCAGTATTTT.

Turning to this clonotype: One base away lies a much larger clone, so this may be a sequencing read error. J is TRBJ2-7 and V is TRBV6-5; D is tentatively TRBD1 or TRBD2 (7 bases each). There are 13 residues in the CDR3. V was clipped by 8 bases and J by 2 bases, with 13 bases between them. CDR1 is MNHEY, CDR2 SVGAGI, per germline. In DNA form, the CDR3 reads TGTGCCAGCCGGGGGGACAGCCCCTACGAGCAGTACTTC. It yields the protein CASRGDSPYEQYF.

The CDR3 nucleotides read TGCAGTGGGGGCCGAATTCACCTAGCTAGGGGAAACGAGCAGTACTTC. Its translation: CSGGRIHLARGNEQYF. The chain recombines TRBV20-1 with TRBJ2-7; D could derive from TRBD1 or TRBD2 (5 bases each). The germline V gene has CDR1 DFQATT and CDR2 SNEGSKA (reference sequence). V shed 7 bases and J shed 5 bases, with 27 bases lying between them. This CDR3 region has 16 residues.

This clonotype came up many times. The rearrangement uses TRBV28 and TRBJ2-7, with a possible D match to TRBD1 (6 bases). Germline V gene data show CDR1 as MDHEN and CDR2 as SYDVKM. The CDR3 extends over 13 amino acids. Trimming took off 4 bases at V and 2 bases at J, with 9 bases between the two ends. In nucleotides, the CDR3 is TGTGCCAGCAGTTGGGCAGGGGCCTACGAGCAGTACTTC. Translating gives CASSWAGAYEQYF.

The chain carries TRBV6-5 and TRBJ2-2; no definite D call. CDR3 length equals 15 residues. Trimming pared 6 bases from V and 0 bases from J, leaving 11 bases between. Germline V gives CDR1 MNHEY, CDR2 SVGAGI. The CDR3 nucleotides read TGTGCCAGCAGACGGACCGTGACGAACACCGGGGAGCTGTTTTTT. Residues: CASRRTVTNTGELFF.

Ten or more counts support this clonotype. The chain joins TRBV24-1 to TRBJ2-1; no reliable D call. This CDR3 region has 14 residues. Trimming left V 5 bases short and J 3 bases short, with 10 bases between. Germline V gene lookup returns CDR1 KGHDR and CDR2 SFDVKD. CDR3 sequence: CATSGLSDYNEQFF. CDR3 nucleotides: TGTGCCACCAGTGGGCTAAGCGACTACAATGAGCAGTTCTTC.

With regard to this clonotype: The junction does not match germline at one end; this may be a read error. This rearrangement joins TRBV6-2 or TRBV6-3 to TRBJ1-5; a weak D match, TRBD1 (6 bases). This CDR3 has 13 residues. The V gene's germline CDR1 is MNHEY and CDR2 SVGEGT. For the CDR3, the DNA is TGTGCCAGCAGGGACAGCATGGATCAGCCCAAGCATTTT. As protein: CASRDSMDQPKHF.

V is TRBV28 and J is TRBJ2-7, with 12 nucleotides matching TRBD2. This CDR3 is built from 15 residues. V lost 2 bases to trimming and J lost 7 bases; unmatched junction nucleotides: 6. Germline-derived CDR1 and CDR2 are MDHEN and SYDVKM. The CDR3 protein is CASSLRLAGEGEQYF. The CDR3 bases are TGTGCCAGCAGTTTACGACTAGCGGGAGAGGGGGAGCAGTACTTC.

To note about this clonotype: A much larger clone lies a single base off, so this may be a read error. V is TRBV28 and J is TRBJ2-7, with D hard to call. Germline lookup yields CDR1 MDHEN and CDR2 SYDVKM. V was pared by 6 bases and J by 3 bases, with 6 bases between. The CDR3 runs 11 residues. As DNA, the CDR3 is TGTGCCAGCAGAATAAACTACGAGCAGTACTTC. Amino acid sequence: CASRINYEQYF.

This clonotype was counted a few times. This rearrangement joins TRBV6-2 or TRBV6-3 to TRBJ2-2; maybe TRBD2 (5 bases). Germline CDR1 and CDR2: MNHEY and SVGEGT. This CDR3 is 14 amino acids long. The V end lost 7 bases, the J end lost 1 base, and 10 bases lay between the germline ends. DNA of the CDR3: TGTGCCAGCAAAGCGGACTTGAACACCGGGGAGCTGTTTTTT. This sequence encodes CASKADLNTGELFF.

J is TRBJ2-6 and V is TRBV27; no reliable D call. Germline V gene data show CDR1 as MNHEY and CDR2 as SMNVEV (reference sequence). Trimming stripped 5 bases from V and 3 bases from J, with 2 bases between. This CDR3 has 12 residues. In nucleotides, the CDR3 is TGTGCCAGCAGTCATGGGGCCAACGTCCTGACTTTC. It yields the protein CASSHGANVLTF.

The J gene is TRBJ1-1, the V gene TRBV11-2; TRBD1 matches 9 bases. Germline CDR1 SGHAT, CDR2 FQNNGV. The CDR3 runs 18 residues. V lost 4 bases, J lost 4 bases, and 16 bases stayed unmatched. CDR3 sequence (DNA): TGTGCCAGCAGCTCAGCCGGGACAGGGTCTCTCGCCATCACTGAAGCTTTCTTT. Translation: CASSSAGTGSLAITEAFF. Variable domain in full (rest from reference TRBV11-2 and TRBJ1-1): EAGVAQSPRYKIIEKRQSVAFWCNPISGHATLYWYQQILGQGPKLLIQFQNNGVVDDSQLPKDRFSAERLKGVDSTLKIQPAKLEDSAVYLCASSSAGTGSLAITEAFFGQGTRLTVV.

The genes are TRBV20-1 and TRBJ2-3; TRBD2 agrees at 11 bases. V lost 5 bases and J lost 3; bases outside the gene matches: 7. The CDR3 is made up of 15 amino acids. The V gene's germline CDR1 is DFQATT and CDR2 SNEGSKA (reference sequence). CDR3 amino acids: CSAYTSGSETDTQYF. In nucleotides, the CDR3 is TGCAGTGCTTACACTAGCGGGAGTGAAACAGATACGCAGTATTTT.

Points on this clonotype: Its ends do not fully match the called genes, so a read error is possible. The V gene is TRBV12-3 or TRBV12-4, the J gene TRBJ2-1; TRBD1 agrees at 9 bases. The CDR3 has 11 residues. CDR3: CAKAQGQGINF. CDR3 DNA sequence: TGTGCCAAAGCACAGGGACAGGGTATTAACTTC.

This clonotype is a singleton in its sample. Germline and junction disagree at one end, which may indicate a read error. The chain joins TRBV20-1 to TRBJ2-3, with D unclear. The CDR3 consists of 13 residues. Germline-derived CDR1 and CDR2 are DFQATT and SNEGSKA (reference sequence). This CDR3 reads CSARKEYTKTQYF. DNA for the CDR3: TGCAGTGCACGAAAAGAGTACACAAAAACGCAATATTTT.

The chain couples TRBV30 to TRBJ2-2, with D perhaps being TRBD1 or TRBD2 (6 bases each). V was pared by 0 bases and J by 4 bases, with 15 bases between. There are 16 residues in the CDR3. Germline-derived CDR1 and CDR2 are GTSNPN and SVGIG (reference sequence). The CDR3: CAWSVMEGDGTGELFF. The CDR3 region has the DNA TGTGCCTGGAGTGTGATGGAGGGGGACGGCACCGGGGAGCTGTTTTTT. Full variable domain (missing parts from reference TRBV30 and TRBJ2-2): SQTIHQWPATLVQPVGSPLSLECTVEGTSNPNLYWYRQAAGRGLQLLFYSVGIGQISSEVPQNLSASRPQDRQFILSSKKLLLSDSGFYLCAWSVMEGDGTGELFFGEGSRLTVL.